Shown below are 15 T cell receptor beta chains from a single sample sequenced in a study of blood T cell repertoires in COVID-19. Sequenced by immunoSEQ multiplex PCR; TCRdb stores in-frame clones only, minus some. The table records 39,000 or so clones, about four fifths of them present only once. Material for sequencing was peripheral blood. The source of these receptors is a man aged 35-49 years with active or convalescent COVID-19.

V and J are TRBV9 and TRBJ2-7, with D possibly matching TRBD1 (6 bases). The CDR3 consists of 14 residues. Germline loops: CDR1 SGDLS, CDR2 YYNGEE. The V and J ends lost 3 bases and 2 bases respectively, with 12 bases between them. CDR3 in DNA: TGTGCCAGCAGCGCAGCCACAGGGACCTACGAGCAGTACTTC. The encoded protein is CASSAATGTYEQYF.

J is TRBJ1-5 and V is TRBV28; possible D gene TRBD1, 5 bases. Germline loops: CDR1 MDHEN, CDR2 SYDVKM. Trimming shortened V by 8 bases and J by 3 bases, and 17 bases separated the two germline ends. The CDR3 totals 15 residues. The CDR3 reads CASGPGIRVNQPQHF. The CDR3 bases are TGTGCCAGCGGCCCAGGGATTCGCGTCAATCAGCCCCAGCATTTT.

The chain links TRBV6-2 or TRBV6-3 to TRBJ2-6; TRBD2 aligns across 7 bases. Germline V CDR1 and CDR2: MNHEY, SVGEGT. The CDR3 loop spans 18 amino acids. Germline trimming cut 3 bases from V and 3 bases from J; bases unmatched to any gene: 11. The CDR3 DNA is TGTGCCAGCAGTTATTCAACAGGCGGGACTATTGGGGCCAACGTCCTGACTTTC. It codes for CASSYSTGGTIGANVLTF.

V and J are TRBV11-3 and TRBJ1-2; 12 bases line up with TRBD1. The J segment lost 7 bases and the V segment lost 5 bases, leaving 5 bases of the junction unmatched. CDR3 length: 14 amino acids. The germline gives CDR1 SGHNT, CDR2 YENEEA. CDR3 region: CASSAGQGAVGYTF. The DNA of the CDR3 is TGTGCCAGCAGCGCGGGACAGGGGGCGGTTGGCTACACCTTC.

This clone has a handful of counts. The CDR3: CASRTGGAYNEQFF. In DNA form, the CDR3 reads TGTGCCAGCAGAACCGGGGGTGCCTACAATGAGCAGTTCTTC. V usage is TRBV5-4 and J usage is TRBJ2-1; D possibly corresponds to TRBD2 (6 bases). The germline V gene encodes CDR1 SGHNT and CDR2 YYREEE (reference sequence). With 5 bases removed from V and 2 bases from J, the gap between germline ends came to 11 bases. The CDR3 runs 14 residues. Full variable domain (remainder filled in from reference TRBV5-4 and TRBJ2-1): ETGVTQSPTHLIKTRGQQVTLRCSSQSGHNTVSWYQQALGQGPQFIFQYYREEENGRGNFPPRFSGLQFPNYSSELNVNALELDDSALYLCASRTGGAYNEQFFGPGTRLTVL.

The J gene is TRBJ2-7, the V gene TRBV5-6; 7 nucleotides agree with TRBD2. CDR3 length: 14 residues. Germline lookup yields CDR1 SGHDT and CDR2 YYEEEE. Germline trimming cut 4 bases from V and 0 bases from J; bases unmatched to any gene: 4. Here the CDR3 DNA reads TGTGCCAGCAGCGGACTAGATTCCTCCTACGAGCAGTACTTC. This gives the protein CASSGLDSSYEQYF.

V gene TRBV27 combines with J gene TRBJ1-2, with D possibly being TRBD1 (5 bases). The germline CDR1 and CDR2 sequences are MNHEY and SMNVEV (reference sequence). V was clipped by 4 bases and J by 7 bases, with 10 bases between them. The length of the CDR3 is 12 residues. CDR3 in amino acids: CASSYTGSGYTF. CDR3 coding DNA: TGTGCCAGCAGTTATACAGGATCTGGCTACACCTTC.

Concerning this clone itself: At one boundary the junction diverges from the germline segment, which might be a read error. V is TRBV9 and J is TRBJ1-6; D uncertain. This CDR3 comprises 17 residues. Germline values: CDR1 SGDLS, CDR2 YYNGEE. CDR3: CASSVERSTLPNSPLYF. DNA for the CDR3: TGTGCCAGCAGCGTAGAGAGAAGCACCCTCCCTAATTCACCCCTCTACTTT. Supplemented by reference TRBV9 and TRBJ1-6, the full variable domain reads DSGVTQTPKHLITATGQRVTLRCSPRSGDLSVYWYQQSLDQGLQFLIQYYNGEERAKGNILERFSAQQFPDLHSELNLSSLELGDSALYFCASSVERSTLPNSPLYFGNGTRLTVT.

The V call is TRBV1, the J call TRBJ2-7; the table's D gene call, TRBD2, was not cross checked with the DNA. TRBV1 is an annotated pseudogene. The CDR3 is made up of 16 amino acids. As DNA, the CDR3 is TGCACCAGCAGCCAAAAGCGCGGGCAGAGCTCCTACGAGCAGTACTTC. Translating gives CTSSQKRGQSSYEQYF.

This chain links TRBV19 with TRBJ1-3; 7 nucleotides match TRBD1. Germline V gives CDR1 LNHDA, CDR2 SQIVND (reference sequence). This CDR3 is 11 amino acids long. Trimming cost V 8 bases and J 8 bases; bases outside gene matches: 3. This CDR3 is CASGQEYTIYF. CDR3 bases: TGTGCCAGTGGACAGGAGTACACCATATATTTT.

The chain recombines TRBV24-1 with TRBJ2-2; TRBD1 matches at 8 bases. This CDR3 is built from 17 residues. J gave up 2 bases and V 0 bases, and 4 bases lay outside the gene matches. CDR1 is KGHDR and CDR2 is SFDVKD in the germline V gene. CDR3 sequence: CATSDLTGGVNTGELFF. As DNA, the CDR3 is TGTGCCACCAGTGATTTGACAGGGGGTGTTAACACCGGGGAGCTGTTTTTT.

The V and J genes are TRBV11-3 and TRBJ2-1; 8 nucleotides match TRBD1. The length of the CDR3 is 15 residues. J gave up 8 bases and V 1 base, and 7 bases lay outside the gene matches. Germline lookup yields CDR1 SGHNT and CDR2 YENEEA. In DNA form, the CDR3 reads TGTGCCAGCAGCTTAGGGACAGGGCTTATCGATGAGCAGTTCTTC. This gives the protein CASSLGTGLIDEQFF.

This clone came up many times. The rearrangement joins TRBV18 to TRBJ1-2; a weak D match, TRBD1 (5 bases). Germline V lookup: CDR1 KGHSH, CDR2 LQKENI. There are 14 residues in the CDR3. V lost 1 base, J lost 4 bases, and 10 bases lay in between. The CDR3 DNA reads TGTGCCAGCTCACCACTCCGGGGGACCTATGGCTACACCTTC. Encoded protein: CASSPLRGTYGYTF. Full variable domain (outside the CDR3, taken from reference TRBV18 and TRBJ1-2): NAGVMQNPRHLVRRRGQEARLRCSPMKGHSHVYWYRQLPEEGLKFMVYLQKENIIDESGMPKERFSAEFPKEGPSILRIQQVVRGDSAAYFCASSPLRGTYGYTFGSGTRLTVV.

The chain couples TRBV7-3 to TRBJ2-5; D remains unclear. The length of the CDR3 is 13 residues. Germline CDR1 reads SGHTA; CDR2 reads FQGTGA. Deletions cut 0 bases from V and 2 bases from J, with 4 bases between. The DNA for the CDR3 is TGTGCCAGCAGCTTAACGCGACAAGAGACCCAGTACTTC. It is translated as CASSLTRQETQYF.

This clone appeared once. This rearrangement joins TRBV5-1 to TRBJ2-5; 11 nucleotides line up with TRBD2. The germline CDR1 and CDR2 sequences are SGHRS and YFSETQ. The CDR3 has 17 residues. The ends lost 1 base at V and 4 bases at J; junction bases unmatched: 9. The CDR3 nucleotides are TGCGCCAGCAGCTTGCCTAGCGGGGGGTCGTCTGGAGAGACCCAGTACTTC. Amino acid sequence: CASSLPSGGSSGETQYF.